The present TCR beta chain was sequenced within a study of shared clonotypes between healthy human individuals. Here immunoSEQ multiplex PCR was the method, and the copy in TCRdb shows in-frame clones only, minus some. The sample records about 680,000 clones, around 73% being singletons. This clone was detected only once. The germline V and J ends were trimmed by 0 bases and 2 bases, with 12 bases remaining between them. The CDR3 consists of 16 residues. Germline values: CDR1 SGDLS, CDR2 YYNGEE. Sequenced material: memory CD4+ T cells sorted from blood. Subset denoted: CD45RA-negative fraction. The rearrangement links TRBV9 to TRBJ2-1; D gene ambiguous. The sequence derives from a woman aged 25 to 39 in good health. The chain's CDR3 is CASSVALGHPYNEQFF. CDR3 coding DNA: TGTGCCAGCAGCGTAGCTCTAGGGCACCCCTACAATGAGCAGTTCTTC.